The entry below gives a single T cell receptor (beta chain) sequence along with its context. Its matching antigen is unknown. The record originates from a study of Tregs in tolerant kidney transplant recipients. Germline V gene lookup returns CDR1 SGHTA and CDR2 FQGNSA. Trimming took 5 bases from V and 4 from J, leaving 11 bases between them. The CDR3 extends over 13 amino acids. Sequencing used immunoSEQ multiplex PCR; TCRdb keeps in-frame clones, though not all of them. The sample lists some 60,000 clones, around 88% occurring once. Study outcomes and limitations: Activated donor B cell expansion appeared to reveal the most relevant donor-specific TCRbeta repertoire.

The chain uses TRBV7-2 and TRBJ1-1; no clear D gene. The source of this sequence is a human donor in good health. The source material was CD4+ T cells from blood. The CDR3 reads CASSPRWVTEAFF. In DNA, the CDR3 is TGTGCCAGCAGCCCGAGGTGGGTCACTGAAGCTTTCTTT.